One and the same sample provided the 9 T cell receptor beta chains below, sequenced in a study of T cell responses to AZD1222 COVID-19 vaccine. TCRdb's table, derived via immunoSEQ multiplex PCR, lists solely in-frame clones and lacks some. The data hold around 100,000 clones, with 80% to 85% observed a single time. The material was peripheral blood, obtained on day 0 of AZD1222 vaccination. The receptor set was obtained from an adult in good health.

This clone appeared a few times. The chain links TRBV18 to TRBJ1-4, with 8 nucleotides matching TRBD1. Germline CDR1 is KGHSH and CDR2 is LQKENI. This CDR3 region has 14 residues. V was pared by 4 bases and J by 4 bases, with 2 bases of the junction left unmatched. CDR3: CASSLGQDNEKLFF. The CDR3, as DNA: TGTGCCAGCTCACTGGGACAGGATAATGAAAAACTGTTTTTT.

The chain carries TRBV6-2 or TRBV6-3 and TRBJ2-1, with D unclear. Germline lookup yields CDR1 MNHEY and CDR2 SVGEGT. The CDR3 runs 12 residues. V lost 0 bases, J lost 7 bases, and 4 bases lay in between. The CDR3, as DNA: TGTGCCAGCAGTTACTCGTGGAATGAGCAGTTCTTC. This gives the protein CASSYSWNEQFF.

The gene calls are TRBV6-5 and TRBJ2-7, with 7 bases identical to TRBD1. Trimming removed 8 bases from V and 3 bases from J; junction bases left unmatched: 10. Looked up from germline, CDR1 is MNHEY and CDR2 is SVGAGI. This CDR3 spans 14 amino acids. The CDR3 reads CASLTGSRYYEQYF. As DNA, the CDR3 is TGTGCCAGCTTGACAGGGTCCCGCTACTACGAGCAGTACTTC.

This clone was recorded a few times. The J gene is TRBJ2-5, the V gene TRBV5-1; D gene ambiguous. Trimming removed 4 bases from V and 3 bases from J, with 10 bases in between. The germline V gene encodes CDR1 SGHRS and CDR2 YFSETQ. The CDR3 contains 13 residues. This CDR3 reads CASSLNLEETQYF. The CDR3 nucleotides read TGCGCCAGCAGCCTAAACCTGGAAGAGACCCAGTACTTC.

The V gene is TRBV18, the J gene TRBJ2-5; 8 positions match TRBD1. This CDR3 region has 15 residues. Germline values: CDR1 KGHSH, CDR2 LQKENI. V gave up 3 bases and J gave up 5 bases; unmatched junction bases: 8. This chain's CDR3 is CASSPGQGPGETQYF. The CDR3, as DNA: TGTGCCAGCTCACCCGGACAGGGACCAGGCGAGACCCAGTACTTC.

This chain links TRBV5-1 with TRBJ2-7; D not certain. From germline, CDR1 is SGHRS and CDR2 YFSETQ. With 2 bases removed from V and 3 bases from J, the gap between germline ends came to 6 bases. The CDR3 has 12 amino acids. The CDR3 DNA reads TGCGCCAGCAGCTTCAATTTCTACGAGCAGTACTTC. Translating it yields CASSFNFYEQYF.

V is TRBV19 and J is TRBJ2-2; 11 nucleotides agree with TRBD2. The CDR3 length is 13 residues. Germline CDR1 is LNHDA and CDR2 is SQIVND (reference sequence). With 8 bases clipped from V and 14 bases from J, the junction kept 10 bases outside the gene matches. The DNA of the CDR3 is TGTGCCAGTCAAGAGATAGCGGGGGGGCCCCTGTTTTTT. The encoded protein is CASQEIAGGPLFF.

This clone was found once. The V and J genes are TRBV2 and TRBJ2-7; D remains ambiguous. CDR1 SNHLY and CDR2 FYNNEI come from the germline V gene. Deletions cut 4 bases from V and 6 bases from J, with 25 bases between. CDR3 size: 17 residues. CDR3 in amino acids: CASSASARVSGVGEQYF. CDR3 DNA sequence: TGTGCCAGCAGTGCCTCAGCTAGGGTCTCGGGTGTGGGCGAGCAGTACTTC.

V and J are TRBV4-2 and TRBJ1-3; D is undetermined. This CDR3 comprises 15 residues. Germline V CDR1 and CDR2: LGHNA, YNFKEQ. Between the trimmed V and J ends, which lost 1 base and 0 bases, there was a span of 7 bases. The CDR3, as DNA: TGTGCCAGCAGCCAAGGGGATTCCTCTGGAAACACCATATATTTT. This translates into CASSQGDSSGNTIYF.